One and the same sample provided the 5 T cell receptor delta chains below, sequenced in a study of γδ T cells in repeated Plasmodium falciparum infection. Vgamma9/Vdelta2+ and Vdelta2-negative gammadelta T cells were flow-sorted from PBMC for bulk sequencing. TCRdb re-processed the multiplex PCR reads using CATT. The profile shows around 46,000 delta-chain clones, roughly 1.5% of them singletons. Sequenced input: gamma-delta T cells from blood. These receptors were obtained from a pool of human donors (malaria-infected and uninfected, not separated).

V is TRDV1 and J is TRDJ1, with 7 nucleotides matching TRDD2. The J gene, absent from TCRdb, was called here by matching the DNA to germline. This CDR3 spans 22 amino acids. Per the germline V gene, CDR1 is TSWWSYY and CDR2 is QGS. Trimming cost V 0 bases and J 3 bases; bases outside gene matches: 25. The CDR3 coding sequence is TGTGCTCTTGGGGAACTATGTGTTCCTACAGTCTCGGGGTGGACTTACGCCGATAAACTCATCTTT. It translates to CALGELCVPTVSGWTYADKLIF.

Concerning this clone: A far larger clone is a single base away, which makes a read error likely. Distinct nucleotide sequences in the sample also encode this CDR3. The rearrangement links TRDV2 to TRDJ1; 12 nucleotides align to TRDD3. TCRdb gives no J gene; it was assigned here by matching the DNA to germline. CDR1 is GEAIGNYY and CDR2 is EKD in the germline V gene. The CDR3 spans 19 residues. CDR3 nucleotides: TGTGCCTGCATTACGTACTGGGGGATACCTTCCCCGTACACCGGTAAACTCATCTTT. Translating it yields CACITYWGIPSPYTGKLIF.

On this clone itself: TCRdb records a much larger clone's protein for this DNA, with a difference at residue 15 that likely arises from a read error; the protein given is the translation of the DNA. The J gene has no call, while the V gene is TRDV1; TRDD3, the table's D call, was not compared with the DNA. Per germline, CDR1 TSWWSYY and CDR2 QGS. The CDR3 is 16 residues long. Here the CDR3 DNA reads TGTGCTCTTGGGGAACCCTACAAACCGGAGCGCGATAAACTCACCTTT. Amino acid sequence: CALGEPYKPERDKLTF.

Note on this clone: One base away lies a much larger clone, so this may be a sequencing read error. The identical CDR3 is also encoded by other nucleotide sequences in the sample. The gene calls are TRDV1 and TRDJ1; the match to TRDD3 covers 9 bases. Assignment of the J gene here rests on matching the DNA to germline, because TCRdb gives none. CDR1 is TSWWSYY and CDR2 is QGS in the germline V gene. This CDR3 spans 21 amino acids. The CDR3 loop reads CALGDRWSGGSTSTYTDKLIF. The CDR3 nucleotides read TGTGCCCTTGGGGACCGCTGGTCTGGGGGATCCACATCCACGTACACTGATAAACTCATCTTT.

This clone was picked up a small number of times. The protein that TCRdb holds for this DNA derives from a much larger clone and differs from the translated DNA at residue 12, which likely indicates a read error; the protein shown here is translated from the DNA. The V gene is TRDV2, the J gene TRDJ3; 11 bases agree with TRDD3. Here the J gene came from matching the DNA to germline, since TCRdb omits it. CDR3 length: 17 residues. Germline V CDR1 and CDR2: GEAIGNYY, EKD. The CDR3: CACDWGIRGWDARQMFF. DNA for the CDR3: TGTGCCTGTGACTGGGGGATACGCGGCTGGGACGCCCGACAGATGTTTTTC.